These 5 T cell receptor beta chains were sequenced from one sample in a study of blood T cells in healthy people across ages (dated by TCRdb to the mid-2010s). Library prep was done by 5' RACE. Sequencing was carried out with an Illumina HiSeq 2500. A second PCR of about 6 to 11 cycles was performed with a sample-barcoded 5' primer and a J-beta primer mix. TCRdb cleaned the public reads at Q25 with fastp, built clones with MiXCR and kept in-frame beta chains. Rows merge per CDR3 protein into single entries with the most common DNA and genes. This sample holds 1.5 million to 2 million distinct CDR3 sequences; 28% were observed only once. The ten largest clones add up to about 8% of the sample. The specimen was blood. These receptor sequences come from a young woman in good health.

There are many counts of this clonotype. The chain has TRBV20-1 and TRBJ2-1, with 9 bases identical to TRBD1. Trimming cost V 3 bases and J 8 bases; bases outside gene matches: 11. CDR3 size: 15 residues. The germline V gene has CDR1 DFQATT and CDR2 SNEGSKA (reference sequence). The CDR3 sequence is CSARDGTGHPYEQFF. The CDR3, as DNA: TGCAGTGCTAGGGACGGGACAGGGCACCCCTATGAGCAGTTCTTC.

This clonotype has just a few counts. The V gene is TRBV7-8, the J gene TRBJ2-3; perhaps TRBD2 as D (6 bases). Germline V gene sequence: CDR1 SGHVS, CDR2 FQNEAQ. V shed 3 bases and J shed 5 bases, with 12 bases lying between them. The CDR3 has 14 residues. The CDR3 is CASSFGGTGDTQYF. The CDR3 DNA follows: TGTGCCAGCAGCTTCGGGGGAACGGGAGATACGCAGTATTTT.

This chain joins TRBV20-1 and TRBJ2-3; D gene ambiguous. This CDR3 has 15 residues. Germline V gene data show CDR1 as DFQATT and CDR2 as SNEGSKA (reference sequence). V was trimmed by 2 bases and J by 1 base, leaving 13 bases between them. CDR3: CSARSTRIGTDTQYF. In DNA form, the CDR3 reads TGCAGTGCTAGATCAACGAGGATCGGCACAGATACGCAGTATTTT.

The genes are TRBV20-1 and TRBJ2-1; no reliable D call. Germline CDR1 reads DFQATT; CDR2 reads SNEGSKA (reference sequence). Trimming took 6 bases from V and 3 from J, leaving 15 bases between them. The length of the CDR3 is 14 residues. The CDR3 region is CSAPIPEVYNEQFF. The CDR3 bases are TGCAGTGCCCCAATACCGGAAGTCTACAATGAGCAGTTCTTC.

In this sample, this clonotype turned up many times. The chain joins TRBV5-1 to TRBJ2-1; 7 bases align to TRBD2. This CDR3 is built from 13 residues. V shed 3 bases and J 7 bases; nucleotides not matched to a gene: 4. CDR1 is SGHRS and CDR2 is YFSETQ in the germline V gene. The CDR3 spells CASSSAGLNEQFF. The CDR3 bases are TGCGCCAGCAGCTCAGCGGGGTTAAATGAGCAGTTCTTC.